This TCR beta chain was recovered during a study of beta chain features in type 1 diabetes. Looking at the study overall: Analysis included 107,917,701 sorted cells drawn from all samples.

V dropped 4 bases and J dropped 4 bases, with 8 bases sitting between them. CDR1 and CDR2 (germline): MNHNY, SVGAGI (reference sequence). The CDR3 runs to 13 residues. In this sample, this clone turned up a few times. All of the isolated RNA was reverse transcribed, so expressed TCRB transcripts were sequenced. Here immunoSEQ multiplex PCR was the method, and the copy in TCRdb shows in-frame clones only, minus some. Of more than 300,000 clones detected, approximately 8.2% appear once; the ten largest clones hold 0.44%. The rearrangement links TRBV6-6 to TRBJ1-3; no clear D gene. The source is a young woman in good health. Sequenced input: central memory CD4+ T cells from blood. CDR3 DNA sequence: TGTGCCAGCAGTTTCCCCACGGGAAACACCATATATTTT. Protein sequence: CASSFPTGNTIYF.